The entry that follows covers one T cell receptor (beta chain) sequence. In the original analysis: Reference gene primer amplification in the assay estimated nucleated cell counts. Assay used: immunoSEQ multiplex PCR; TCRdb lists only in-frame clones, some missing. V and J calls and clone size follow that table, whereas D and trimming were derived from the DNA. Of 90,000 to 130,000 clones listed, roughly 84% are singletons. These data come from a study of blood T cell repertoires in COVID-19. On the study more broadly: COVID-19 samples from acute and convalescent phases originated in the United States, Italy and Spain. T cells, B-cell-depleted T cells, or PBMCs supplied cDNA or gDNA.

Germline V gene lookup returns CDR1 SGHTA and CDR2 FQGTGA. V lost 0 bases and J lost 6; bases outside the gene matches: 6. The CDR3 runs 16 residues. The V call is TRBV7-3, the J call TRBJ2-2; 8 nucleotides align to TRBD2. This receptor was obtained from a man aged 40-49 years with acute or convalescent COVID-19. The source material was peripheral blood. CDR3 region: CASSLTGTSGAGELFF. The CDR3 DNA reads as TGTGCCAGCAGCTTAACGGGGACTAGTGGGGCCGGGGAGCTGTTTTTT.